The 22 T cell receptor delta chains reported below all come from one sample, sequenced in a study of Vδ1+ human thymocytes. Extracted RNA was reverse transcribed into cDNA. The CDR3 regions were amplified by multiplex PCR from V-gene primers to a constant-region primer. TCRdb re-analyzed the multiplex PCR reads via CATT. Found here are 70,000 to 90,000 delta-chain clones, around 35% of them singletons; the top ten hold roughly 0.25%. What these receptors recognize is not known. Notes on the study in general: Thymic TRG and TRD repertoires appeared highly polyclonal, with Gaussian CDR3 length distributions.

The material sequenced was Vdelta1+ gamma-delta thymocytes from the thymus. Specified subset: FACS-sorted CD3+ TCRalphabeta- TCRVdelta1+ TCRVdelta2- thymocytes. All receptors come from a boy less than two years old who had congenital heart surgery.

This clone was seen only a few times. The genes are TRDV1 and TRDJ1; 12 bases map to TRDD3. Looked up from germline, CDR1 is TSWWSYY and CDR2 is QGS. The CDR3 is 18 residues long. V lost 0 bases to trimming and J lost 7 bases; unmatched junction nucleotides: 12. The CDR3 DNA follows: TGTGCTCTTGGGGAACTCATCCTACCGTACTGGGGGATACTTAAACTCATCTTT. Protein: CALGELILPYWGILKLIF.

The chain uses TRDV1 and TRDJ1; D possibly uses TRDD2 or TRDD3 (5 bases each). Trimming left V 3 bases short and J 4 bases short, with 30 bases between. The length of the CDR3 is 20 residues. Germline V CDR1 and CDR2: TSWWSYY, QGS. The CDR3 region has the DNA TGTGCTCTTGGGGACTGTTACTCTCGGGGACGCCTTCATTACGGCGATAAACTCATCTTT. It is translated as CALGDCYSRGRLHYGDKLIF.

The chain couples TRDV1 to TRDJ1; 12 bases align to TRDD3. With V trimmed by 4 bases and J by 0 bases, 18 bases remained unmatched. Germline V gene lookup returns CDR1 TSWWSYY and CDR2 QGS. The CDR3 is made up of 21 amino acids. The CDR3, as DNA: TGTGCTCTTGGGGTATCTAGCCCTGGGGGATACGATCCTATTTACACCGATAAACTCATCTTT. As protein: CALGVSSPGGYDPIYTDKLIF.

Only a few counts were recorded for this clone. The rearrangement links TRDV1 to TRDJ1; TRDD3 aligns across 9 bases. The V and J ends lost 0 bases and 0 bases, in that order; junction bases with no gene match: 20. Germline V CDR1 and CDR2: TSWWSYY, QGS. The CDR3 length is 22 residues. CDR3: CALGELGALVLGETPYTDKLIF. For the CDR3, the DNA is TGTGCTCTTGGGGAACTAGGAGCCCTCGTACTGGGGGAGACTCCGTACACCGATAAACTCATCTTT.

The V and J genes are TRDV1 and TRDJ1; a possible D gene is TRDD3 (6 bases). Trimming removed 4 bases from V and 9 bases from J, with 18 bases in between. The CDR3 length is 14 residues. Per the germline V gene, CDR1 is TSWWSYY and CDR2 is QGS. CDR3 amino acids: CALGGHEVLGELIF. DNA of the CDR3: TGTGCTCTTGGGGGGCATGAAGTACTGGGAGAACTCATCTTT.

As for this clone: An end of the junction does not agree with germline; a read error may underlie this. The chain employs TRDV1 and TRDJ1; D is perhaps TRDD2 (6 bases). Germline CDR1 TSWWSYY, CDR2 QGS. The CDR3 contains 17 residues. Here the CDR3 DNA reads TGTGCTCTTGGGGAAAGCGGCTCCTACCTTATGACCGATAAGCTCATCTTT. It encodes CALGESGSYLMTDKLIF.

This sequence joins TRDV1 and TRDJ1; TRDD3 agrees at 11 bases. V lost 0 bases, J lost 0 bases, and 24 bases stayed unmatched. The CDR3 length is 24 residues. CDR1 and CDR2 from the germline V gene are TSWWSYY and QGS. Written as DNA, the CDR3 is TGTGCTCTTGGGGAACTTTGCGGGATGGGCACATCCAGTGGGGGATACGCAAACACCGATAAACTCATCTTT. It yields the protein CALGELCGMGTSSGGYANTDKLIF.

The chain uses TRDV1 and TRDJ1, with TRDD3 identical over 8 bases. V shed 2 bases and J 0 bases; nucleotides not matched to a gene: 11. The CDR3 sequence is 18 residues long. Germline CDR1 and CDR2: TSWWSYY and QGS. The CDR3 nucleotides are TGTGCTCTTGGGGAAGTCCCCCTCCACTGGGGGTACACCGATAAACTCATCTTT. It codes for CALGEVPLHWGYTDKLIF.

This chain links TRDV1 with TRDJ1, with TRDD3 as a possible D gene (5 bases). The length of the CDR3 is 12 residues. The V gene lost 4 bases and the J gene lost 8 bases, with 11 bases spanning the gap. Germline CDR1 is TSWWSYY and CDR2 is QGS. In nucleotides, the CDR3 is TGTGCTCTTGGGGGCGGGGGTTCGAAACTCATCTTT. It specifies CALGGGGSKLIF.

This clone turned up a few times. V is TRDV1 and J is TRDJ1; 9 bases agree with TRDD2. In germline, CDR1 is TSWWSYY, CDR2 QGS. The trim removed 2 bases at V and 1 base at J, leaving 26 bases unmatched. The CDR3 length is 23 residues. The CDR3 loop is CALGEIAFLRRPTGSPITDKLIF. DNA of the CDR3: TGTGCTCTTGGGGAAATTGCCTTCCTACGCCGCCCTACTGGGTCCCCAATCACCGATAAACTCATCTTT.

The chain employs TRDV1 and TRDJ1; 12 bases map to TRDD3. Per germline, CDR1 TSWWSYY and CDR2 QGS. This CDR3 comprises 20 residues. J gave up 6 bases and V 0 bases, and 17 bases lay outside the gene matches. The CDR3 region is CALGELIPYILGDTFHKLIF. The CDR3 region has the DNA TGTGCTCTTGGGGAACTTATTCCCTACATACTGGGGGATACTTTCCATAAACTCATCTTT.

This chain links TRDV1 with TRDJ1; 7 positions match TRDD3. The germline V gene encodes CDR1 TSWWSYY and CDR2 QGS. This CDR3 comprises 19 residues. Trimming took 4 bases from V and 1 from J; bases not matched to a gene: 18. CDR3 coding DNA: TGTGCTCTTGGGGTACTTGTACTGGTCTGGGGGCTGCTCACCGATAAACTCATCTTT. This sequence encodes CALGVLVLVWGLLTDKLIF.

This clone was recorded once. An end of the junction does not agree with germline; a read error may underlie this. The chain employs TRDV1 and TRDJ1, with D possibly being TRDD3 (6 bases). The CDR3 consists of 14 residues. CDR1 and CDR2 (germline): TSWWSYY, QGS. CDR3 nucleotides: TGTGCTCGTGGGGATCTAGGACCGACCGATAAACTCATCTTT. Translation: CARGDLGPTDKLIF.

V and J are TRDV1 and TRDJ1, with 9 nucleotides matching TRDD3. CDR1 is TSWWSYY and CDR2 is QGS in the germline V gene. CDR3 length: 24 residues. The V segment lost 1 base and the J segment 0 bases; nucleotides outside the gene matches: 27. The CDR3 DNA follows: TGTGCTCTTGGGGAACCCGCTGGGGGTTCCTATGGTGTACTGGGGGACATGTACACCGATAAACTCATCTTT. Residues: CALGEPAGGSYGVLGDMYTDKLIF.

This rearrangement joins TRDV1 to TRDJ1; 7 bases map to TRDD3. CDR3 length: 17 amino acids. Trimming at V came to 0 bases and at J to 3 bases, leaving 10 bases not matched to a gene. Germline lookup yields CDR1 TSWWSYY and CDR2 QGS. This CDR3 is CALGELRGGIVADKLIF. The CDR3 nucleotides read TGTGCTCTTGGGGAACTCCGAGGGGGGATCGTGGCCGATAAACTCATCTTT.

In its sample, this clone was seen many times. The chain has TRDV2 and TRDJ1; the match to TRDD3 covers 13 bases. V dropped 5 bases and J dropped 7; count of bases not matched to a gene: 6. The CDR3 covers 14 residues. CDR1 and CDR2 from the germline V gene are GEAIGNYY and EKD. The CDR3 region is CACAVLGDTGKLIF. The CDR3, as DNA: TGTGCCTGTGCCGTACTGGGGGATACGGGTAAACTCATCTTT.

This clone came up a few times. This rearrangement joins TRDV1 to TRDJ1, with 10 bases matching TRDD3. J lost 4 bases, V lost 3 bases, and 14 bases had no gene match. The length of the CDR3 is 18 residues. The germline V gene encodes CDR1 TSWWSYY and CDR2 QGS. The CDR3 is CALGDPAAGGYEIDKLIF. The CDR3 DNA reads TGTGCTCTTGGGGACCCCGCGGCCGGGGGATACGAAATCGATAAACTCATCTTT.

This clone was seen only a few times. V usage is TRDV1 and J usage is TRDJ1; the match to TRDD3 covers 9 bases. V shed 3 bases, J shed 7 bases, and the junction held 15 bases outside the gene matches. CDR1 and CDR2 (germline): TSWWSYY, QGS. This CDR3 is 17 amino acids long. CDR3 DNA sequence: TGTGCTCTTGGGGACCCCCTACGGTACTGGGGGAAAGGTAAACTCATCTTT. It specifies CALGDPLRYWGKGKLIF.

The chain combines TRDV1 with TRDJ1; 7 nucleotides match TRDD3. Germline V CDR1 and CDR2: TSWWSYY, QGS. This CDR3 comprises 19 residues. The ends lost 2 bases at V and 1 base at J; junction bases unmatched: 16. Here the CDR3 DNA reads TGTGCTCTTGGGGAAATTCCATCCCCTACTGGGGATGGCACCGATAAACTCATCTTT. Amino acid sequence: CALGEIPSPTGDGTDKLIF.

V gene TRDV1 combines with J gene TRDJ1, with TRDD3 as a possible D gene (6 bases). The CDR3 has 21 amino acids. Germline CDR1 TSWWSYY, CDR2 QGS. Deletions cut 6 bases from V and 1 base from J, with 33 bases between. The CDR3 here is CALGKLSPVYWEPSPTDKLIF. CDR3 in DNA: TGTGCTCTTGGAAAGCTTTCCCCCGTGTACTGGGAACCAAGCCCCACCGATAAACTCATCTTT.

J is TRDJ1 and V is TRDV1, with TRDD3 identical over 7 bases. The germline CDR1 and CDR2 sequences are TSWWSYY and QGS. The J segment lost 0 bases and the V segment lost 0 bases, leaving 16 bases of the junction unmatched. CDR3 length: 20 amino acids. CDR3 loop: CALGELNCGYRTGDTDKLIF. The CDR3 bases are TGTGCTCTTGGGGAACTAAACTGTGGCTACCGAACTGGGGACACCGATAAACTCATCTTT.

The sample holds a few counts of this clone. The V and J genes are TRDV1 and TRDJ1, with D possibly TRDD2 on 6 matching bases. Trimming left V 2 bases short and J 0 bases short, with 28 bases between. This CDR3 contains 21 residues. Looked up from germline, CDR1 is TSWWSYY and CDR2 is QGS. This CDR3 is CALGETPSYVPLSPYTDKLIF. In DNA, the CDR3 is TGTGCTCTTGGGGAAACCCCCTCCTACGTCCCCCTCTCCCCGTACACCGATAAACTCATCTTT.